This is a list of T cell receptor beta chains from one sample in a study of blood T cell repertoires in COVID-19. Data came from immunoSEQ multiplex PCR; TCRdb stores just in-frame clones and leaves some out. The sample holds about 180,000 clones, roughly nine tenths seen once. Material for sequencing was peripheral blood. Receptors originate from a man in his sixties or seventies with active or convalescent COVID-19. Each CDR3 is given with its conserved first and last residue. The order of the fields is V gene, D gene, clone size, J gene, CDR3 protein, CDR3 DNA. A D gene is named only where the DNA matches it firmly. Size is omitted from some rows. Given values are once, few, many or a class for expanded clones.

TRBV2,TRBD2,NA,TRBJ2-4,CASSDLTSGRGWGGYF,TGTGCCAGCAGTGATTTGACTAGCGGGAGAGGTTGGGGAGGTTACTTC
TRBV7-9,NA,NA,TRBJ1-2,CASGAGNYGYTF,TGTGCCAGCGGGGCGGGGAACTATGGCTACACCTTC
TRBV28,NA,NA,TRBJ1-6,CASLPHSGGSPLHF,TGTGCCAGCCTTCCCCACTCAGGAGGTTCACCCCTCCACTTT
TRBV18,TRBD1,NA,TRBJ2-1,CASSPPGGQGAPINEQFF,TGTGCCAGCTCACCACCGGGGGGACAGGGGGCGCCGATCAATGAGCAGTTCTTC
TRBV10-3,NA,NA,TRBJ1-1,CAIRGQGEMNTEAFF,TGTGCCATCAGGGGGCAGGGCGAAATGAACACTGAAGCTTTCTTT
TRBV5-5,NA,many,TRBJ1-4,CASSPRTAQKLFF,TGTGCCAGCAGCCCCAGGACAGCTCAAAAACTGTTTTTT
TRBV6-2/TRBV6-3,NA,NA,TRBJ1-4,CASSYGTRNEKLFF,TGTGCCAGCAGTTACGGGACACGTAATGAAAAACTGTTTTTT
TRBV5-1,TRBD2,NA,TRBJ2-1,CASSTKGSGSYYNEQFF,TGCGCCAGCAGCACTAAGGGTAGCGGGAGTTACTACAATGAGCAGTTCTTC
TRBV27,TRBD1,NA,TRBJ1-2,CASSLFWRQGVGYTF,TGTGCCAGCAGTTTATTTTGGAGGCAGGGGGTCGGCTACACCTTC
TRBV18,NA,few,TRBJ2-1,CASSPGSQLSPNNEQFF,TGTGCCAGCTCACCAGGGAGCCAACTGTCACCTAATAATGAGCAGTTCTTC
TRBV18,NA,few,TRBJ1-1,CASSPRVNTEAFF,TGTGCCAGCTCACCCCGGGTGAACACTGAAGCTTTCTTT
TRBV28,NA,NA,TRBJ1-1,CASSLSGGDWTEAFF,TGTGCCAGCAGTTTGTCTGGGGGGGATTGGACTGAAGCTTTCTTT
TRBV6-5,TRBD1,NA,TRBJ1-2,CATRTGPNYGYTF,TGTGCCACACGGACAGGGCCTAACTATGGCTACACCTTC
TRBV19,NA,NA,TRBJ2-1,CASSPRGGVNTNEQFF,TGTGCCAGTAGTCCCCGCGGAGGGGTTAATACAAATGAGCAGTTCTTC
TRBV29-1,TRBD1,NA,TRBJ2-3,CSVGRTGVGTDTQYF,TGCAGCGTAGGTCGGACAGGGGTGGGAACAGATACGCAGTATTTT
TRBV7-2,TRBD2,NA,TRBJ2-7,CASGGGPSSYEQYF,TGTGCCAGCGGCGGGGGGCCTAGCTCCTACGAGCAGTACTTC
TRBV18,NA,NA,TRBJ1-6,CASSPASYNSPLHF,TGTGCCAGCTCACCGGCCAGTTATAATTCACCCCTCCACTTT
TRBV2,NA,NA,TRBJ2-3,CASTPLSGNTDTQYF,TGTGCCAGCACCCCATTGTCAGGGAACACAGATACGCAGTATTTT